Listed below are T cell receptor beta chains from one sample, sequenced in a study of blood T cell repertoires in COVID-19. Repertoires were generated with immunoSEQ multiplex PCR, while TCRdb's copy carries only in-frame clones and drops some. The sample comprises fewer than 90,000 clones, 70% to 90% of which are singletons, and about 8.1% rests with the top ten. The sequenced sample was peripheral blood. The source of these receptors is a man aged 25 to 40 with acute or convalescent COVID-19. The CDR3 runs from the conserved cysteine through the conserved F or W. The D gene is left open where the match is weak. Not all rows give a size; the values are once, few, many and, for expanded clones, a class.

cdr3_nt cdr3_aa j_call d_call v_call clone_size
TGTGCCAACTCCCTAAGGGGCTCAGATACGCAGTATTTT CANSLRGSDTQYF TRBJ2-3 NA TRBV28 NA
TGTGCCAGCAGCGCAGAGGCTGGCTGGGAGACCCAGTACTTC CASSAEAGWETQYF TRBJ2-5 NA TRBV7-8 few
TGTGCCAGTAGAACTAGCGCCGCTAGCACAGATACGCAGTATTTT CASRTSAASTDTQYF TRBJ2-3 TRBD2 TRBV19 NA
TGTGCCAGCAGTTCAGGGGTTCAGCCCCAGCATTTT CASSSGVQPQHF TRBJ1-5 NA TRBV6-2/TRBV6-3 NA
TGTGCCAGCAGCTTGACTAGCGGGACAGATACGCAGTATTTT CASSLTSGTDTQYF TRBJ2-3 TRBD2 TRBV7-9 NA
TGTGCCAGCAGCTTCCCGACAGGGCAGAATGAGCAGTTCTTC CASSFPTGQNEQFF TRBJ2-1 TRBD1 TRBV7-2 NA
TGCGCCAGCAGCTACCGACAGGGGGCGGACACCGGGGAGCTGTTTTTT CASSYRQGADTGELFF TRBJ2-2 TRBD1 TRBV4-1 NA
TGTGCCAGTGGATACAGAGCGAACACTGAAGCTTTCTTT CASGYRANTEAFF TRBJ1-1 NA TRBV2 NA
TGTGCCAGCAGCCTTCGACAGGGTGGGAATGAGCAGTTCTTC CASSLRQGGNEQFF TRBJ2-1 TRBD1 TRBV9 NA
TGTGCCAGCAGCCCGCAAGGGGCCATGACTAATGAAAAACTGTTTTTT CASSPQGAMTNEKLFF TRBJ1-4 NA TRBV5-6 few
TGTGCCTGGAGCCCCCAGTTAGGCACAACGAGCGGTTCCTACGAGCAGTACTTC CAWSPQLGTTSGSYEQYF TRBJ2-7 NA TRBV30 NA
TGTGCCAGCTGCCCCCGTGGGAACCGAGGGGGAGAGACCCAGTACTTC CASCPRGNRGGETQYF TRBJ2-5 NA TRBV13 NA
TGTGCCAGCAGCGCAGGTCCGACAGTTGGCTACACCTTC CASSAGPTVGYTF TRBJ1-2 NA TRBV14 once
TGTGCCAGCAGCTTAGCGCTCGGCAATGAGCAGTTCTTC CASSLALGNEQFF TRBJ2-1 NA TRBV7-9 NA
TGTGCCACCAGTGCTCACGGACAGGGCATTGAGCAGTTCTTC CATSAHGQGIEQFF TRBJ2-1 TRBD1 TRBV24-1 NA
TGTGCCAGCAGCGTGGGGGTTAACAGGGCTACTTCTCCAGCTTTCTTT CASSVGVNRATSPAFF TRBJ1-1 NA TRBV9 NA
TGTGCCAGCAGCTTGACAGGTACGAACACTGAAGCTTTCTTT CASSLTGTNTEAFF TRBJ1-1 NA TRBV5-5 NA
TGTGCCAGTAGACCCTCGGGGTCGGGCTATGGCTACACCTTC CASRPSGSGYGYTF TRBJ1-2 NA TRBV19 NA
TGCGCCATCTGGACAGGGAGTAATTCACCCCTCCACTTT CAIWTGSNSPLHF TRBJ1-6 TRBD1 TRBV10-2 NA
TGTGCCACCCAGGGGACATACCACACAGATACGCAGTATTTT CATQGTYHTDTQYF TRBJ2-3 NA TRBV28 NA
TGTGCCAGCAGCTTATACCAGCGGGAGGCCTTCAACAATGAGCAGTTCTTC CASSLYQREAFNNEQFF TRBJ2-1 TRBD2 TRBV7-3 once
TGTGCCACTAAAGGGATCAGCGGCCCCTACGAGCAGTACTTC CATKGISGPYEQYF TRBJ2-7 NA TRBV2 NA
TGTGCCTGGAGTTCATGGCGCCGGGGTCGGGGCTACGAGCAGTACTTC CAWSSWRRGRGYEQYF TRBJ2-7 NA TRBV30 NA
TGCGCCAGCAGTCAACCGGTTTACTACGAGCAGTACTTC CASSQPVYYEQYF TRBJ2-7 NA TRBV23-1 NA
TGTGCCAGCAGTTCCGTCGACAGGGGCACCGGTGAGCAGTTCTTC CASSSVDRGTGEQFF TRBJ2-1 TRBD1 TRBV6-6 NA
TGTGCCAGCAGTTCCGAGCGGGACCGATCCTACGAGCAGTACTTC CASSSERDRSYEQYF TRBJ2-7 TRBD2 TRBV6-6 NA
TGTGCCAGCGCGCCTACTCAGGGAGGTTTTAAAAAACTGTTTTTT CASAPTQGGFKKLFF TRBJ1-4 NA TRBV19 once
TGCGCCAGCACCGCTTTCGGACTAACCACCGGGGAGCTGTTTTTT CASTAFGLTTGELFF TRBJ2-2 NA TRBV4-1 NA
TGTGCCAGCAGTGTCTTGACTAGTCAGGCCTACAATGAGCAGTTCTTC CASSVLTSQAYNEQFF TRBJ2-1 NA TRBV28 NA
TGTGCCTGGAGTCCTACTCGAAGCGGGATCGGCGAGCAGTACTTC CAWSPTRSGIGEQYF TRBJ2-7 TRBD2 TRBV30 NA
TGTGCCAGCAGCGTGGGACAGGGTGAAGAGCAGTACTTC CASSVGQGEEQYF TRBJ2-7 TRBD1 TRBV9 NA
TGTGCCAGCAGCCTCCAGGGTTTTGGAAACACCATATATTTT CASSLQGFGNTIYF TRBJ1-3 NA TRBV3-1/TRBV3-2 NA
TGCGCCAGCAGCCATGACAGGGGAAAGTCCGGAACCGGGGAGCTGTTTTTT CASSHDRGKSGTGELFF TRBJ2-2 TRBD1 TRBV4-1 NA
TGTGCCAGCAGTTTGTCCCGCGGGGCTCAGGCAGATACGCAGTATTTT CASSLSRGAQADTQYF TRBJ2-3 NA TRBV28 NA
TGTGCCAGCAGCCCGACGGACAGGGCAACCTACGAGCAGTACTTC CASSPTDRATYEQYF TRBJ2-7 TRBD1 TRBV11-2 NA
TGTGCCAGCTCGGGGAGGGGGTCGAACACTGAAGCTTTCTTT CASSGRGSNTEAFF TRBJ1-1 NA TRBV6-5 NA
TGTGCCATCTCGGCTGGCTCGGGAATTTCCTACGAGCAGTACTTC CAISAGSGISYEQYF TRBJ2-7 NA TRBV6-5 NA
TGTGCCAGCAGTGCCAGGGATGGAAACACCATATATTTT CASSARDGNTIYF TRBJ1-3 NA TRBV2 NA
TGCGCCAGCAGTGAACCCGGTGGAAACACCATATATTTT CASSEPGGNTIYF TRBJ1-3 NA TRBV10-1 NA
TGTGCCATCAGCCCCGGACTAGCGGGAGAAAAAACCGGGGAGCTGTTTTTT CAISPGLAGEKTGELFF TRBJ2-2 TRBD2 TRBV10-3 NA
TGTGCCAGCACCTCCCCAGACAGGGTACCCTACGAGCAGTACTTC CASTSPDRVPYEQYF TRBJ2-7 TRBD1 TRBV2 NA
TGTGCCAGCGGACTAGCGGCTAACTACGAGCAGTACTTC CASGLAANYEQYF TRBJ2-7 TRBD2 TRBV12-3/TRBV12-4 NA
TGTGCCAGCATCCTAACAGGGGGCACTGAAGCTTTCTTT CASILTGGTEAFF TRBJ1-1 TRBD1 TRBV5-5 NA
TGTGCCAGCAGCCCGACAGGGGGTTATGAAAAACTGTTTTTT CASSPTGGYEKLFF TRBJ1-4 TRBD1 TRBV7-2 NA
TGTGCCAGCAGGGCCTTGACTAGCGGGTACACCGGGGAGCTGTTTTTT CASRALTSGYTGELFF TRBJ2-2 TRBD2 TRBV28 NA
TGTGCCAGCAGACGTACTAGCGTTGACGAGCAGTACTTC CASRRTSVDEQYF TRBJ2-7 TRBD2 TRBV28 NA